One sample yielded the 31 T cell receptor beta chains listed below, sequenced in a study of beta chain features in type 1 diabetes. The authors reverse transcribed all of the isolated RNA, so sequencing captured expressed TCRB transcripts. TCRdb keeps only in-frame clones here, not all; method: immunoSEQ multiplex PCR. In the table there are about 620,000 clones, roughly a sixth of which are singletons. Sequencing was carried out using naive CD4+ T cells from blood. These receptors were taken from a young man in good health.

Only a few counts were recorded for this clone. The chain is built from TRBV4-3 and TRBJ2-1; D perhaps matches TRBD2 (5 bases). The germline V and J ends were trimmed by 3 bases and 3 bases, with 15 bases remaining between them. This CDR3 is built from 16 residues. Germline V CDR1 and CDR2: LGHNA, YSLEER. CDR3 loop: CASSHQIATLYNEQFF. Here the CDR3 DNA reads TGCGCCAGCAGCCATCAGATAGCGACTCTCTACAATGAGCAGTTCTTC.

This clone was seen a handful of times. The chain combines TRBV5-1 with TRBJ2-2; D unclear. V was clipped by 4 bases and J by 6 bases, with 7 bases between them. The CDR3 contains 12 residues. In germline, CDR1 is SGHRS, CDR2 YFSETQ. CDR3 DNA: TGCGCCAGCAGCAATAGGGCCGGGGAGCTGTTTTTT. Protein sequence: CASSNRAGELFF. Full variable domain (remainder filled in from reference TRBV5-1 and TRBJ2-2): KAGVTQTPRYLIKTRGQQVTLSCSPISGHRSVSWYQQTPGQGLQFLFEYFSETQRNKGNFPGRFSGRQFSNSRSEMNVSTLELGDSALYLCASSNRAGELFFGEGSRLTVL.

This clone was detected only a few times. The chain uses TRBV6-1 and TRBJ2-1; the D gene is possibly TRBD2 (5 bases). Germline CDR1 reads MNHNS; CDR2 reads SASEGT. Trimming took 5 bases from V and 4 from J, leaving 12 bases between them. CDR3 size: 14 residues. CDR3 bases: TGTGCCAGCAGTCCTGGGAGAAGGTACAATGAGCAGTTCTTC. Residues: CASSPGRRYNEQFF.

This chain connects TRBV7-9 to TRBJ2-2; no definite D call. Germline CDR1 and CDR2: SEHNR and FQNEAQ (reference sequence). The V and J ends lost 0 bases and 4 bases respectively, with 3 bases between them. This CDR3 contains 13 residues. The CDR3 spells CASSLAGTGELFF. DNA of the CDR3: TGTGCCAGCAGCTTAGCAGGCACCGGGGAGCTGTTTTTT.

This clone occurred a few times. For the CDR3, the DNA is TGTGCCAGCAGCTTAGCGGAGACAGGGGTCGGAAAACTGTTTTTT. Amino acids: CASSLAETGVGKLFF. The rearrangement joins TRBV7-9 to TRBJ1-4; TRBD1 matches at 8 bases. Trimming removed 0 bases from V and 10 bases from J; junction bases left unmatched: 7. Germline V gives CDR1 SEHNR, CDR2 FQNEAQ (reference sequence). The length of the CDR3 is 15 residues. The full variable domain, its missing parts supplied by reference TRBV7-9 and TRBJ1-4, is DTGVSQNPRHKITKRGQNVTFRCDPISEHNRLYWYRQTLGQGPEFLTYFQNEAQLEKSRLLSDRFSAERPKGSFSTLEIQRTEQGDSAMYLCASSLAETGVGKLFFGSGTQLSVL.

This chain links TRBV28 with TRBJ2-7; TRBD2 might be the D (6 bases). Germline assignment: CDR1 MDHEN and CDR2 SYDVKM. The CDR3 sequence is 13 residues long. Trimming took 7 bases from V and 2 from J, leaving 12 bases between them. CDR3 residues: CASTSGGPYEQYF. In DNA form, the CDR3 reads TGTGCCAGCACGAGCGGAGGGCCCTACGAGCAGTACTTC.

This clone was seen more than once but under ten times. V is TRBV9 and J is TRBJ1-2; perhaps TRBD1 as D (5 bases). CDR3 size: 14 residues. CDR1 and CDR2 from the germline V gene are SGDLS and YYNGEE. V gave up 4 bases and J gave up 0 bases, with 10 bases separating them. The CDR3 loop reads CASSLGGANYGYTF. The CDR3 nucleotides read TGTGCCAGCAGCCTTGGGGGAGCTAACTATGGCTACACCTTC.

The J gene is TRBJ2-1, the V gene TRBV9, with 7 bases aligning to TRBD2. V lost 3 bases and J lost 5; bases outside the gene matches: 2. This CDR3 is built from 13 residues. Germline-derived CDR1 and CDR2 are SGDLS and YYNGEE. The CDR3 region has the DNA TGTGCCAGCAGCGGGACTAGTAACAATGAGCAGTTCTTC. This encodes CASSGTSNNEQFF. The full variable domain, in which reference TRBV9 and TRBJ2-1 provide the parts outside the CDR3, is DSGVTQTPKHLITATGQRVTLRCSPRSGDLSVYWYQQSLDQGLQFLIQYYNGEERAKGNILERFSAQQFPDLHSELNLSSLELGDSALYFCASSGTSNNEQFFGPGTRLTVL.

This chain joins TRBV7-3 and TRBJ2-2, with 10 bases that match TRBD2. The CDR3 is 17 amino acids. After removal of 4 bases from V and 4 bases from J, the junction contained 9 bases not matched to a gene. Germline-derived CDR1 and CDR2 are SGHTA and FQGTGA. CDR3 nucleotide sequence: TGTGCCAGCAGCTGGGGAGCGGGAGGGCCCGGCACCGGGGAGCTGTTTTTT. This codes for CASSWGAGGPGTGELFF. Drawing the rest from reference TRBV7-3 and TRBJ2-2, the complete variable domain is GAGVSQTPSNKVTEKGKYVELRCDPISGHTALYWYRQSLGQGPEFLIYFQGTGAADDSGLPNDRFFAVRPEGSVSTLKIQRTERGDSAVYLCASSWGAGGPGTGELFFGEGSRLTVL.

This clone was seen a few times. In the same sample, other DNA sequences code for this CDR3. This chain joins TRBV20-1 and TRBJ1-5; D gene uncertain. Per the germline V gene, CDR1 is DFQATT and CDR2 is SNEGSKA (reference sequence). The V end lost 3 bases, the J end lost 4 bases, and 4 bases lay between the germline ends. The CDR3 loop spans 11 amino acids. The CDR3 DNA follows: TGCAGTGCTAGGGGAAATCAGCCCCAGCATTTT. Protein sequence: CSARGNQPQHF.

This clone was observed a few times. J is TRBJ1-5 and V is TRBV2; weak D call: TRBD1 (5 bases). V shed 7 bases and J shed 3 bases, with 13 bases lying between them. In germline, CDR1 is SNHLY, CDR2 FYNNEI. CDR3 length equals 14 residues. CDR3 protein: CASKRGRNNQPQHF. The CDR3 nucleotides are TGTGCCAGCAAACGGGGCAGGAACAATCAGCCCCAGCATTTT. The complete variable domain, with remaining parts taken from reference TRBV2 and TRBJ1-5, reads EPEVTQTPSHQVTQMGQEVILRCVPISNHLYFYWYRQILGQKVEFLVSFYNNEISEKSEIFDDQFSVERPDGSNFTLKIRSTKLEDSAMYFCASKRGRNNQPQHFGDGTRLSIL.

The chain has TRBV29-1 and TRBJ1-4, with D possibly being TRBD1 (5 bases). The CDR3 totals 12 residues. Trimming shortened V by 6 bases and J by 5 bases, and 10 bases separated the two germline ends. In germline, CDR1 is SQVTM, CDR2 ANQGSEA. The CDR3 DNA reads as TGCAGCGTGGGGGTGGGGAATGAAAAACTGTTTTTT. Translation: CSVGVGNEKLFF.

The rearrangement joins TRBV2 to TRBJ2-1; weak D call: TRBD2 (6 bases). Trimming took off 2 bases at V and 5 bases at J, with 34 bases between the two ends. Germline V gene lookup returns CDR1 SNHLY and CDR2 FYNNEI. CDR3 length: 22 residues. The chain's CDR3 is CASSESVPGLSFPLLGHNEQFF. The CDR3 DNA is TGTGCCAGCAGTGAATCAGTCCCGGGACTTAGTTTCCCCCTACTGGGACACAATGAGCAGTTCTTC.

This clone appeared a few times. This chain connects TRBV7-3 to TRBJ1-1; D is uncertain. CDR3 length: 14 residues. Germline assignment: CDR1 SGHTA and CDR2 FQGTGA. With 7 bases removed from V and 0 bases from J, the gap between germline ends came to 12 bases. Written as DNA, the CDR3 is TGTGCCAGCACCCTTACATCGGTGAACACTGAAGCTTTCTTT. Its translation: CASTLTSVNTEAFF.

The CDR3 sequence: CASSPGQGALGELFF. CDR3 DNA: TGTGCCAGCAGCCCCGGACAGGGGGCGTTGGGGGAGCTGTTTTTT. This rearrangement joins TRBV7-2 to TRBJ2-2, with 11 bases identical to TRBD1. This CDR3 has 15 amino acids. The V segment lost 5 bases and the J segment 8 bases; nucleotides outside the gene matches: 7. Germline-derived CDR1 and CDR2 are SGHTA and FQGNSA.

This clone was seen only a few times. The rearrangement joins TRBV29-1 to TRBJ1-2; 10 positions agree with TRBD1. Germline values: CDR1 SQVTM, CDR2 ANQGSEA. V shed 1 base, J shed 4 bases, and the junction held 9 bases outside the gene matches. This CDR3 has 16 amino acids. The chain's CDR3 is CSVEGGQGRSRYGYTF. In DNA, the CDR3 is TGCAGCGTTGAAGGGGGACAGGGGCGATCCCGCTATGGCTACACCTTC.

In this sample, this clone turned up a few times. J is TRBJ2-1 and V is TRBV7-3; the match to TRBD2 covers 10 bases. This CDR3 is 16 amino acids long. The trim removed 4 bases at V and 4 bases at J, leaving 7 bases unmatched. CDR1 and CDR2 (germline): SGHTA, FQGTGA. The CDR3 DNA reads TGTGCCAGCAGCTCCCCAGCGGGGGGGCCTTACAATGAGCAGTTCTTC. This translates into CASSSPAGGPYNEQFF.

The chain is built from TRBV7-7 and TRBJ2-7; D remains unclear. The V gene lost 5 bases and the J gene lost 2 bases, with 10 bases spanning the gap. The CDR3 contains 13 residues. Germline V gives CDR1 SSHAT, CDR2 FNYEAQ (reference sequence). The CDR3: CASSRRPAYEQYF. As DNA, the CDR3 is TGTGCCAGCAGCAGAAGACCAGCCTACGAGCAGTACTTC. Supplemented by reference TRBV7-7 and TRBJ2-7, the full variable domain reads GAGVSQSPRYKVTKRGQDVTLRCDPISSHATLYWYQQALGQGPEFLTYFNYEAQPDKSGLPSDRFSAERPEGSISTLTIQRTEQRDSAMYRCASSRRPAYEQYFGPGTRLTVT.

The J gene is TRBJ2-5, the V gene TRBV19; TRBD2 is a possible D gene (6 bases). Germline lookup yields CDR1 LNHDA and CDR2 SQIVND (reference sequence). The CDR3 is 14 amino acids. Trimming removed 10 bases at V and 7 bases at J, with 22 bases between. CDR3 bases: TGTGCCACCCGTAGGGGAGGTATCCGAGGGACCCAGTACTTC. It specifies CATRRGGIRGTQYF.

This clone was seen more than once but under ten times. The V and J genes are TRBV28 and TRBJ2-7; D is unresolved. The CDR3 runs 15 residues. Trimming stripped 5 bases from V and 4 bases from J, with 18 bases between. Per the germline V gene, CDR1 is MDHEN and CDR2 is SYDVKM. This CDR3 reads CASSNRATFGYEQYF. DNA for the CDR3: TGTGCCAGCAGTAATCGGGCAACATTTGGGTACGAGCAGTACTTC.

The V gene is TRBV20-1, the J gene TRBJ1-2; the D gene is possibly TRBD1 (5 bases). Germline CDR1 reads DFQATT; CDR2 reads SNEGSKA (reference sequence). V gave up 0 bases and J gave up 13 bases, with 9 bases separating them. CDR3 size: 10 residues. The CDR3 reads CSAREGRATF. The CDR3 nucleotides read TGCAGTGCTAGAGAAGGCAGGGCCACCTTC.

This chain joins TRBV29-1 and TRBJ2-1, with D possibly TRBD2 on 6 matching bases. This CDR3 is built from 15 residues. CDR1 is SQVTM, CDR2 ANQGSEA, per germline. The V end lost 5 bases, the J end lost 4 bases, and 18 bases lay between the germline ends. CDR3: CSVPTPGLTYNEQFF. Written as DNA, the CDR3 is TGCAGCGTTCCAACTCCGGGACTTACTTACAATGAGCAGTTCTTC.

The V gene is TRBV11-2, the J gene TRBJ2-4, with D perhaps matching TRBD1 (6 bases). Trimming removed 4 bases from V and 2 bases from J, with 12 bases in between. The CDR3 runs to 15 residues. Per germline, CDR1 SGHAT and CDR2 FQNNGV. The CDR3, as DNA: TGTGCCAGCAGCTCGCAAACAGGGACCAAAAACATTCAGTACTTC. This encodes CASSSQTGTKNIQYF.

This clone appeared a few times. The gene calls are TRBV6-6 and TRBJ1-2; no clear D gene. Germline V gene sequence: CDR1 MNHNY, CDR2 SVGAGI (reference sequence). V was shortened by 6 bases and J by 8 bases, with 19 bases between the two germline ends. This CDR3 has 14 amino acids. For the CDR3, the DNA is TGTGCCAGCAGCCCGTACCGGGAGCAAGCGGGCTACACCTTC. It yields the protein CASSPYREQAGYTF.

This clone came up a few times. This rearrangement joins TRBV4-1 to TRBJ1-4; the D gene is possibly TRBD1 (5 bases). The V and J ends lost 5 bases and 10 bases respectively, with 26 bases between them. The germline V gene encodes CDR1 MGHRA and CDR2 YSYEKL. This CDR3 has 17 amino acids. In DNA form, the CDR3 reads TGCGCCAGCAGCATTCGGGGACGGAGGGTTAATGAGGGAAAACTGTTTTTT. Amino acid sequence: CASSIRGRRVNEGKLFF.

This clone was observed a handful of times. The V gene is TRBV11-2, the J gene TRBJ2-3; TRBD2 agrees at 7 bases. The CDR3 spans 14 residues. Germline V gene sequence: CDR1 SGHAT, CDR2 FQNNGV. Trimming cost V 6 bases and J 4 bases; bases outside gene matches: 7. This CDR3 reads CASRPAGVPDTQYF. CDR3 nucleotides: TGTGCCAGCAGGCCGGCGGGAGTCCCAGATACGCAGTATTTT. Full variable domain (outside the CDR3, taken from reference TRBV11-2 and TRBJ2-3): EAGVAQSPRYKIIEKRQSVAFWCNPISGHATLYWYQQILGQGPKLLIQFQNNGVVDDSQLPKDRFSAERLKGVDSTLKIQPAKLEDSAVYLCASRPAGVPDTQYFGPGTRLTVL.

The chain carries TRBV7-3 and TRBJ2-1, with D hard to call. The length of the CDR3 is 16 residues. Between the trimmed V and J ends, which lost 2 bases and 7 bases, there was a span of 18 bases. Germline V gene lookup returns CDR1 SGHTA and CDR2 FQGTGA. CDR3 protein: CASSLLPPGAVNEQFF. The CDR3 bases are TGTGCCAGCAGCTTACTCCCCCCTGGCGCCGTTAATGAGCAGTTCTTC.

This chain links TRBV19 with TRBJ2-1; 8 bases agree with TRBD1. This CDR3 has 15 residues. CDR1 is LNHDA, CDR2 SQIVND, per germline (reference sequence). The J segment lost 0 bases and the V segment lost 7 bases, leaving 5 bases of the junction unmatched. This CDR3 is CASTRTGSSYNEQFF. CDR3 sequence (DNA): TGTGCCAGTACCCGGACAGGGAGCTCCTACAATGAGCAGTTCTTC.

The rearrangement links TRBV30 to TRBJ1-5; D gene unclear. Germline CDR1 is GTSNPN and CDR2 is SVGIG (reference sequence). Trimming took 1 base from V and 6 from J, leaving 10 bases between them. CDR3 length equals 13 residues. As DNA, the CDR3 is TGTGCCTGGAGTGGAACCGGAGGTCAGCCCCAGCATTTT. Residues: CAWSGTGGQPQHF.

This clone turned up a few times. The chain carries TRBV10-3 and TRBJ2-7; 7 positions match TRBD1. Looked up from germline, CDR1 is ENHRY and CDR2 is SYGVKD. The junction had 11 bases not matched to a gene; V was cut back by 10 bases and J by 5 bases. The CDR3 totals 13 residues. The CDR3 region is CATCPQGFNEQYF. The CDR3 region has the DNA TGTGCCACCTGTCCACAGGGGTTTAACGAGCAGTACTTC.

The genes are TRBV5-1 and TRBJ2-1; no reliable D call. The CDR3 spans 15 residues. V shed 1 base and J shed 9 bases, with 17 bases lying between them. The germline V gene encodes CDR1 SGHRS and CDR2 YFSETQ. The CDR3 DNA reads as TGCGCCAGCAGCTTGTCATCCGGGCCGATTGGTGAGCAGTTCTTC. Protein: CASSLSSGPIGEQFF.